This T cell receptor beta chain was sequenced for a study of blood T cell repertoires in COVID-19. The table came from immunoSEQ multiplex PCR; TCRdb's copy has only in-frame clones and leaves some out. The sample gives 70,000 to 85,000 clones, more than 70% of which show up once; less than 40% is in the top ten. The CDR3 contains 15 residues. Germline values: CDR1 LGHNA, CDR2 YNFKEQ. Trimming removed 0 bases at V and 5 bases at J, with 13 bases between. This receptor was identified in an elderly man with active or convalescent COVID-19. The specimen was peripheral blood. The chain recombines TRBV4-2 with TRBJ1-1; D possibly corresponds to TRBD1 (6 bases). CDR3 in amino acids: CASSQDIGGLTEAFF. DNA for the CDR3: TGTGCCAGCAGCCAAGATATTGGGGGCCTTACTGAAGCTTTCTTT.